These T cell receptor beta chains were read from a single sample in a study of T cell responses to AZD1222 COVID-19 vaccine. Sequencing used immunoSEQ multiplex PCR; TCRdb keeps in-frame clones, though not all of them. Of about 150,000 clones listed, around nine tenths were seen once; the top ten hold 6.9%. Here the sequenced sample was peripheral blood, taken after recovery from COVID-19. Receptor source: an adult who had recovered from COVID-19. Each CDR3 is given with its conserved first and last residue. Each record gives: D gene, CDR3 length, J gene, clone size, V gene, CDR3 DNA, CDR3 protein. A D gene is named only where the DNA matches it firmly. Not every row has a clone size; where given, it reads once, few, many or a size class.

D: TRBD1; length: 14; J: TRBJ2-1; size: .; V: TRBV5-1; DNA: TGCGCCAGCAGCCGGGACAGCCAACGGAATGAGCAGTTCTTC; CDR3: CASSRDSQRNEQFF
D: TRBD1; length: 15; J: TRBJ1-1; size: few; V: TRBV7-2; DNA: TGTGCCAGCAGCTCAATCCCGGGACAGGGCCGTGAAGCTTTCTTT; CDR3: CASSSIPGQGREAFF
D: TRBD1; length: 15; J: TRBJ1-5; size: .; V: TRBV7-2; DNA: TGTGCCAGCAGCTTAGAAAGGGGGCTGAATCAGCCCCAGCATTTT; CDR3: CASSLERGLNQPQHF
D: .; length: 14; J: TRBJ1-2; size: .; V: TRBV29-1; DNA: TGCAGCGTCCGAGAGGGGGGCGTCAGCTATGGCTACACCTTC; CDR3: CSVREGGVSYGYTF
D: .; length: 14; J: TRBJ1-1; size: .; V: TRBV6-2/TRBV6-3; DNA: TGTGCCAGCAGCCTACGGACGGGGAACACTGAAGCTTTCTTT; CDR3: CASSLRTGNTEAFF
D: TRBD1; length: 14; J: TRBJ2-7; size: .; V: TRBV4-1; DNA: TGCGCCAGCAGCCAACACGGGACAGGGAAAGAGCAGTACTTC; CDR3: CASSQHGTGKEQYF
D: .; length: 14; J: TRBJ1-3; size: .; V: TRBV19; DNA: TGTGCCAGTACCCCTTCAAAGTCTGGAAACACCATATATTTT; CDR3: CASTPSKSGNTIYF
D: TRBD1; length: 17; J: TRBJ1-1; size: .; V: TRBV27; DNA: TGTGCCAGCAGTTTATTCTCCAATCGGGACAGGGACACTGAAGCTTTCTTT; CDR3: CASSLFSNRDRDTEAFF
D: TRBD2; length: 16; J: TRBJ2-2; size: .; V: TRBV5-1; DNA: TGCGCCAGCAGCCGTCCGACTAGCGGGAGGGCCGGGGAGCTGTTTTTT; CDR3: CASSRPTSGRAGELFF
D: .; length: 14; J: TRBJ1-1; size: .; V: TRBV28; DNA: TGTGCCAGCAGTACCCCCATCGATCAGGGAGAAGCTTTCTTT; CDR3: CASSTPIDQGEAFF
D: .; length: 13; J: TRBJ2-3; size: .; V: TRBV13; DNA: TGTGCCAGCAGAACCCTAGTCGCAGATACGCAGTATTTT; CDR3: CASRTLVADTQYF
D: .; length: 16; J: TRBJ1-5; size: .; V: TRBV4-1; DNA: TGCGCCAGCAGCCAAGTTGAAGGAGCTAGCAATCAGCCCCAGCATTTT; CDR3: CASSQVEGASNQPQHF
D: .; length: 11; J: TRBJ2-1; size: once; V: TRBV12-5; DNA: TGTGCTAGTGGTTTGTACAATGAGCAGTTCTTC; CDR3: CASGLYNEQFF
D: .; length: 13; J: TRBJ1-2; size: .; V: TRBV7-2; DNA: TGTGCCAGCAGCTTAGGCAGAACCTATGGCTACACCTTC; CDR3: CASSLGRTYGYTF
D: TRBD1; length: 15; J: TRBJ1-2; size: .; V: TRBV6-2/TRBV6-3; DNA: TGTGCCAGCAGTACCGACAGGGGAGCTAACTATGGCTACACCTTC; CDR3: CASSTDRGANYGYTF
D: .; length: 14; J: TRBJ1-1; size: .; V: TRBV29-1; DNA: TGCAGCTCCCCGGTGGCAGGAGAGGACACTGAAGCTTTCTTT; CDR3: CSSPVAGEDTEAFF
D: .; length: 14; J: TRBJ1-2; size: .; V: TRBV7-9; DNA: TGTGCCAGCAGCTTAGACGGCAGGGCATCTGGCTACACCTTC; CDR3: CASSLDGRASGYTF
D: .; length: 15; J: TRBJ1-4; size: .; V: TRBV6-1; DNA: TGTGCCAGCAGTGACGTCCGTGTTAGGAGTGAAAAACTGTTTTTT; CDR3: CASSDVRVRSEKLFF
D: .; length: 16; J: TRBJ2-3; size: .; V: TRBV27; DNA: TGTGCCAGCAGTTTATCGCCAGGCCAGGGTCCAGATACGCAGTATTTT; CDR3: CASSLSPGQGPDTQYF
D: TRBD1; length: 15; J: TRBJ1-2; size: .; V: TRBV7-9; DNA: TGTGCCAGCAGTCTATTCGGGACAGGGGCCTATGGCTACACCTTC; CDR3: CASSLFGTGAYGYTF
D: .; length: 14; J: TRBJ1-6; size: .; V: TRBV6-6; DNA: TGTGCCAGCAGCAGGACAGTGAATAATTCACCCCTCCACTTT; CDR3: CASSRTVNNSPLHF
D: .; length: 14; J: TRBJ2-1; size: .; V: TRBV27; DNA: TGTGCCAGCAGTTTATCATCCGTCTACAATGAGCAGTTCTTC; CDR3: CASSLSSVYNEQFF
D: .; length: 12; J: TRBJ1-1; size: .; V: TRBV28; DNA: TGTGCCAGCAGTTCAGGGTTTACTGAAGCTTTCTTT; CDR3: CASSSGFTEAFF
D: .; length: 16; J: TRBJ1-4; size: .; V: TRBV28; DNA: TGTGCCAGCAGCCGAGAGAGGGGATCCACTAATGAAAAACTGTTTTTT; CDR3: CASSRERGSTNEKLFF
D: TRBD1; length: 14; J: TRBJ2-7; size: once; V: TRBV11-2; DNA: TGTGCCAGCAGCTCGAACAGGGGGCGAGGGGAGCAGTACTTC; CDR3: CASSSNRGRGEQYF
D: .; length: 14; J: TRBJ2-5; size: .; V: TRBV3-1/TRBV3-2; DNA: TGTGCCAGCAGCCAAGACTCTAGCGATCGGCCCCAGTACTTC; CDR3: CASSQDSSDRPQYF
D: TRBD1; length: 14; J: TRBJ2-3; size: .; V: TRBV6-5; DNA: TGTGCCAGCAGAGGTGACAGGGACACAGATACGCAGTATTTT; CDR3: CASRGDRDTDTQYF
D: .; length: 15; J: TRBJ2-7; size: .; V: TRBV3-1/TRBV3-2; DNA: TGTGCCAGCAGTCTAATCGGGTCCCCATCCTACGAGCAGTACTTC; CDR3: CASSLIGSPSYEQYF
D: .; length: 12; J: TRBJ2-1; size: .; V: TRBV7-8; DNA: TGTGCCAGCAGCCGGCCCTGGAGTGAGCAGTTCTTC; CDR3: CASSRPWSEQFF
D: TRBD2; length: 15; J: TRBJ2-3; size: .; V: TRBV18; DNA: TGTGCCAGCTCACCAGATGCGGGAGGGCCCGATACGCAGTATTTT; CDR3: CASSPDAGGPDTQYF
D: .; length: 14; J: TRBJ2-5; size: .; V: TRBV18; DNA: TGTGCCAGCTCACCTGTAGGGACGGGAGAGACCCAGTACTTC; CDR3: CASSPVGTGETQYF
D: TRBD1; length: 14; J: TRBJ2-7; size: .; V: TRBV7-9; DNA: TGTGCCAGCAGCCCGGGACAGGGGAGCGACGAGCAGTACTTC; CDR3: CASSPGQGSDEQYF
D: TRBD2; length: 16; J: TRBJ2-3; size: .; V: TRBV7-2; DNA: TGTGCCAGCAGCTTGGGGCTAGCGGGTTCATCGGATACGCAGTATTTT; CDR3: CASSLGLAGSSDTQYF
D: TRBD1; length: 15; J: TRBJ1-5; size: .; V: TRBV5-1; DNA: TGCGCCAGCAGCTTGGCAGGGGGGAGGCGGCAGCCCCAGCATTTT; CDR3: CASSLAGGRRQPQHF
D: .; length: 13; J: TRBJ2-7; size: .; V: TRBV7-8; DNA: TGTGCCAGCAGCTTAGTCTCTTCCTACGAGCAGTACTTC; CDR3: CASSLVSSYEQYF
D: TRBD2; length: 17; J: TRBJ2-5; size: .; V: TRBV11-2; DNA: TGTGCCAGCAGCTTACCCCTAGCGGGAGCCTATGACGAGACCCAGTACTTC; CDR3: CASSLPLAGAYDETQYF
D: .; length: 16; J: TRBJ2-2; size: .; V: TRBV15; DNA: TGTGCCACCAGCAGAGATCCCTCGCAAAACACCGGGGAGCTGTTTTTT; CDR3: CATSRDPSQNTGELFF
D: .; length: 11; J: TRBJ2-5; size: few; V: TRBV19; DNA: TGTGCCAGTAAAGCGGGAGAGACCCAGTACTTC; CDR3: CASKAGETQYF
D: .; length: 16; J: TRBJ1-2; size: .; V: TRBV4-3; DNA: TGCGCCAGCAGCCAAGATAGCGAAGGGGGAGGATATGGCTACACCTTC; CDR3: CASSQDSEGGGYGYTF
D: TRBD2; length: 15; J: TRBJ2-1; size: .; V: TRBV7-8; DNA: TGTGCCAGCAGCTTAGAGAGCGGGGGCTACAATGAGCAGTTCTTC; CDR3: CASSLESGGYNEQFF
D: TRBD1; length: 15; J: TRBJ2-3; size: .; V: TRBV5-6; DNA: TGTGCCAGCAGCTCCGGGACAGGGACCCCAGATACGCAGTATTTT; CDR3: CASSSGTGTPDTQYF
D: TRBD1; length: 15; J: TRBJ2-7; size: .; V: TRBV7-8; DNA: TGTGCCAGCAGCTTCGAAGGGGGCGCATCCTACGAGCAGTACTTC; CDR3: CASSFEGGASYEQYF
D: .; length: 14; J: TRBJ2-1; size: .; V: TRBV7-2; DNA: TGTGCCAGCAGCCCCCCAGGGGGGAGGAATGAGCAGTTCTTC; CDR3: CASSPPGGRNEQFF
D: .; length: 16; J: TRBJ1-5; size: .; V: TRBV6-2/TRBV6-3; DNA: TGTGCCAGCAGTTACATCGCCTGGGCAGGGGCTCAGCCCCAGCATTTT; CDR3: CASSYIAWAGAQPQHF
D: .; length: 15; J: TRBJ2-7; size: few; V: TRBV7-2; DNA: TGTGCCAGCAGCTTAGAGGGCAGGGCCTTCTACGAGCAGTACTTC; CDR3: CASSLEGRAFYEQYF
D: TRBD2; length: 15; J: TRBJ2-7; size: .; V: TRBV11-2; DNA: TGTGCCAGCAGCTTAGAGCTAGCGGGAGCACGCGAGCAGTACTTC; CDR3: CASSLELAGAREQYF
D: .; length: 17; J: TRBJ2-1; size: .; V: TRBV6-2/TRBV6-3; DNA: TGTGCCAGCAGTTCCTCGAGGGTGGGGTACTCCTACAATGAGCAGTTCTTC; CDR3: CASSSSRVGYSYNEQFF
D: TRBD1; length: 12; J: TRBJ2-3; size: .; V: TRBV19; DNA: TGTGCCAGTAGTCTGGGACAGCAGAAGCAGTATTTT; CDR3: CASSLGQQKQYF
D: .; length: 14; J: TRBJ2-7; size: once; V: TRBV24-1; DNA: TGTGCCACCAGTGATGCCGATGGAGGCTACGAGCAGTACTTC; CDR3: CATSDADGGYEQYF